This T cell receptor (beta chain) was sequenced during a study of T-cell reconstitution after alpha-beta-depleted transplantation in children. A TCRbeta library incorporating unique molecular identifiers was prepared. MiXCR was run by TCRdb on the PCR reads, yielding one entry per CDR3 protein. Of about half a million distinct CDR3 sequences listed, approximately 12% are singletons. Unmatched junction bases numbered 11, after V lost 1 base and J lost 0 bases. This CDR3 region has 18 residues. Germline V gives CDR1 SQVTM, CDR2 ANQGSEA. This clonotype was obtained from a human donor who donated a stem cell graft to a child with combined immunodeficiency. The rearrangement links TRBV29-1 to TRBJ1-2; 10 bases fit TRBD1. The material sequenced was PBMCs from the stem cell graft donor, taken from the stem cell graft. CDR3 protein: CSVEGGDRGGDTNYGYTF. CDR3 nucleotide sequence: TGCAGCGTTGAAGGGGGGGACAGGGGAGGCGATACTAACTATGGCTACACCTTC.